This T cell receptor beta chain originates from a study of shared clonotypes between healthy human individuals. Study-wide points: Among the subsets, naive ones generally showed larger estimated richness than memory ones.

Turning to this clone: As yet, its antigen is unknown.

The assay was immunoSEQ multiplex PCR, and TCRdb's table has in-frame clones only and misses some. The table shows 950,000 to 1,200,000 clones, with 70% to 85% occurring only once. Germline values: CDR1 LNHDA, CDR2 SQIVND (reference sequence). Trimming stripped 7 bases from V and 2 bases from J, with 15 bases between. The CDR3 has 14 amino acids. The J gene is TRBJ2-7, the V gene TRBV19; possible D gene TRBD2, 6 bases. The material sequenced was memory CD4+ T cells from PBMCs. Documented subset: CD45RA-negative fraction. The sequence was obtained from a young man in good health. Some clones in this sample may be carry-over from other donors' samples. Here the CDR3 reads CASKTRGLTYEQYF. In DNA form, the CDR3 reads TGTGCCAGTAAAACTAGGGGACTGACCTACGAGCAGTACTTC.